The 10 T cell receptor beta chains below all came from one sample that was sequenced in a study of Tregs in tolerant kidney transplant recipients. Assay: immunoSEQ multiplex PCR; the TCRdb copy retains only in-frame clones and omits some. This table holds approximately 75,000 clones, around 93% found once. Here the sequenced sample was Tregs from blood, taken before the transplant. These receptors all come from a human donor who received a combined kidney and bone marrow transplant.

V gene TRBV19 combines with J gene TRBJ2-5; D gene unclear. The CDR3 loop spans 12 amino acids. Germline values: CDR1 LNHDA, CDR2 SQIVND (reference sequence). V was shortened by 1 base and J by 2 bases, with 2 bases between the two germline ends. CDR3 DNA: TGTGCCAGTAGTATAGGACAAGAGACCCAGTACTTC. Translating it yields CASSIGQETQYF.

Regarding this clone: The same CDR3 is also encoded by other DNA sequences in this sample. This chain connects TRBV5-1 to TRBJ2-3; no clear D gene. V lost 2 bases and J 0 bases, leaving 7 bases between the germline ends. The CDR3 loop spans 14 amino acids. CDR1 and CDR2 (germline): SGHRS, YFSETQ. CDR3 sequence: CASSFGTSTDTQYF. The CDR3 coding sequence is TGCGCCAGCAGCTTTGGCACAAGCACAGATACGCAGTATTTT.

To note about this clone: Relative to the germline gene, one junction end is altered; a read error may explain this. The chain combines TRBV5-1 with TRBJ2-2, with D tentatively TRBD1 (5 bases). Germline-derived CDR1 and CDR2 are SGHRS and YFSETQ. The CDR3 loop spans 17 amino acids. CDR3 sequence: CASSPTADRLNTEELFF. The CDR3 DNA reads as TGCGCCAGCAGCCCCACCGCTGACAGACTGAACACCGAGGAGCTGTTTTTT.

The chain employs TRBV30 and TRBJ2-7; D gene unclear. Trimming removed 2 bases from V and 6 bases from J, with 17 bases in between. The CDR3 is made up of 14 amino acids. Looked up from germline, CDR1 is GTSNPN and CDR2 is SVGIG (reference sequence). The CDR3 sequence is CAWSTTQSLTEQYF. CDR3 nucleotide sequence: TGTGCCTGGAGTACGACGCAGTCTCTGACCGAGCAGTACTTC.

The chain links TRBV11-2 to TRBJ1-4, with 8 bases matching TRBD1. Germline V CDR1 and CDR2: SGHAT, FQNNGV. This CDR3 is built from 15 residues. The V gene end was trimmed by 3 bases and the J gene end by 8 bases; junction bases not matched to a gene: 8. CDR3: CASSLGTGGWEKLFF. CDR3 sequence (DNA): TGTGCCAGCAGCTTGGGAACAGGGGGATGGGAAAAACTGTTTTTT.

The chain combines TRBV28 with TRBJ2-2; TRBD1 might be the D (5 bases). The CDR3 has 13 residues. The V gene lost 5 bases and the J gene lost 4 bases, with 8 bases spanning the gap. Germline CDR1 is MDHEN and CDR2 is SYDVKM. CDR3 nucleotide sequence: TGTGCCAGCAGTGACAGCCTCACCGGGGAGCTGTTTTTT. It yields the protein CASSDSLTGELFF.

V usage is TRBV5-1 and J usage is TRBJ2-7; 10 bases agree with TRBD1. V shed 0 bases, J shed 5 bases, and the junction held 5 bases outside the gene matches. Germline CDR1 is SGHRS and CDR2 is YFSETQ. The CDR3 covers 15 residues. The CDR3 protein is CASSLEGTGVHEQYF. The CDR3 region has the DNA TGCGCCAGCAGCTTGGAAGGGACAGGGGTCCACGAGCAGTACTTC.

The chain uses TRBV5-1 and TRBJ2-2; D is possibly TRBD2 (5 bases). The germline CDR1 and CDR2 sequences are SGHRS and YFSETQ. Trimming shortened V by 5 bases and J by 3 bases, and 8 bases separated the two germline ends. The CDR3 has 13 amino acids. The CDR3 here is CASSIAYTGELFF. Here the CDR3 DNA reads TGCGCCAGCAGTATAGCGTACACCGGGGAGCTGTTTTTT.

The V and J genes are TRBV18 and TRBJ2-7; D is unclear. This CDR3 comprises 13 residues. The V gene's germline CDR1 is KGHSH and CDR2 LQKENI. V lost 5 bases and J 1 base, leaving 9 bases between the germline ends. The CDR3 nucleotides are TGTGCCAGCTCAGGTAAGAAGTCCTACGAGCAGTACTTC. It encodes CASSGKKSYEQYF.

A note on this clone: One junction end disagrees with the germline gene, perhaps due to a read error. Other DNA sequences from this sample encode an identical CDR3 as well. The rearrangement links TRBV19 to TRBJ2-7, with 7 bases matching TRBD2. Per the germline V gene, CDR1 is LNHDA and CDR2 is SQIVND (reference sequence). CDR3 length: 14 amino acids. The CDR3 bases are TGTGCCAGTAGTCCGGGACTACACTCCTACGAGCAGTACTTT. It encodes CASSPGLHSYEQYF.